A single sample is the source of the 20 T cell receptor beta chains below, sequenced in a study of a mutant IDH1 vaccine in newly diagnosed glioma. Time point meaning: week 5, during vaccination. Doses consisted of 300 ug of mutant IDH1 20-mer peptide each, paired with topical imiquimod. The protocol was immunoSEQ multiplex PCR, while the TCRdb copy is restricted to in-frame clones and leaves out a portion. The data show tens of thousands of clones, about 86% seen once. Antigens for these TCRs are unknown. The specimen comprised PBMCs, sampled from a glioma patient whose treatment included an IDH1 peptide vaccine. The source is a man aged 30 to 45 with glioma.

CDR3 bases: TGTGCCAGCAGCCACCTAAGACAGGGGGGGAAAGAGACCCAGTACTTC. Amino acids: CASSHLRQGGKETQYF. The chain has TRBV7-8 and TRBJ2-5; 9 bases are shared with TRBD1. CDR3 size: 16 residues. J lost 3 bases, V lost 5 bases, and 10 bases had no gene match. CDR1 and CDR2 from the germline V gene are SGHVS and FQNEAQ.

This chain connects TRBV27 to TRBJ1-6; perhaps TRBD1 as D (6 bases). Germline V CDR1 and CDR2: MNHEY, SMNVEV (reference sequence). The ends were cut back, 4 bases at V and 3 bases at J, with 10 bases in the middle. CDR3 length: 15 residues. DNA for the CDR3: TGTGCCAGCAGTTCTACAGGGCGCTATAATTCACCCCTCCACTTT. Its translation: CASSSTGRYNSPLHF.

The chain uses TRBV5-6 and TRBJ1-6, with no clear D. From germline, CDR1 is SGHDT and CDR2 YYEEEE. Trimming stripped 4 bases from V and 8 bases from J, with 19 bases between. The CDR3 sequence is 16 residues long. DNA for the CDR3: TGTGCCAGCAGCCCACCTGACTTTTACGGGCATTCACCCCTCCACTTT. Protein sequence: CASSPPDFYGHSPLHF.

This chain links TRBV6-5 with TRBJ1-3; 8 nucleotides agree with TRBD1. The CDR3 runs 15 residues. Germline V CDR1 and CDR2: MNHEY, SVGAGI. J lost 2 bases, V lost 1 base, and 1 base had no gene match. CDR3 nucleotides: TGTGCCAGCAGTTACTTGACAGGGGCTGGAAACACCATATATTTT. Amino acid sequence: CASSYLTGAGNTIYF.

The chain joins TRBV5-1 to TRBJ2-1, with 9 bases identical to TRBD1. J lost 7 bases, V lost 0 bases, and 8 bases had no gene match. CDR1 SGHRS and CDR2 YFSETQ come from the germline V gene. This CDR3 is built from 16 residues. The CDR3 protein is CASSLGDRVHINEQFF. The CDR3 DNA is TGCGCCAGCAGCTTGGGGGACAGGGTCCATATTAATGAGCAGTTCTTC.

The gene calls are TRBV29-1 and TRBJ2-7; D gene uncertain. The length of the CDR3 is 14 residues. From germline, CDR1 is SQVTM and CDR2 ANQGSEA. V gave up 4 bases and J gave up 2 bases, with 15 bases separating them. CDR3 protein: CSVAQHGETYEQYF. The CDR3 bases are TGCAGCGTTGCCCAACACGGCGAGACCTACGAGCAGTACTTC.

A note on this clone: The sample carries other DNA sequences with the same CDR3. The chain combines TRBV18 with TRBJ2-5; D gene ambiguous. Germline V gene lookup returns CDR1 KGHSH and CDR2 LQKENI. The CDR3 sequence is 11 residues long. The V end was cut by 3 bases, the J end by 1 base, with 0 bases between. In DNA form, the CDR3 reads TGTGCCAGCTCACCCCAAGAGACCCAGTACTTC. It encodes CASSPQETQYF. Together with reference TRBV18 and TRBJ2-5, the CDR3 gives the full variable domain: NAGVMQNPRHLVRRRGQEARLRCSPMKGHSHVYWYRQLPEEGLKFMVYLQKENIIDESGMPKERFSAEFPKEGPSILRIQQVVRGDSAAYFCASSPQETQYFGPGTRLLVL.

This chain joins TRBV27 and TRBJ1-1, with D perhaps matching TRBD1 (5 bases). Germline CDR1 and CDR2: MNHEY and SMNVEV (reference sequence). The CDR3 has 16 amino acids. With 2 bases removed from V and 3 bases from J, the gap between germline ends came to 16 bases. Here the CDR3 DNA reads TGTGCCAGCAGTTTAACAGGACGCACCAGGGACACTGAAGCTTTCTTT. Amino acid sequence: CASSLTGRTRDTEAFF.

This chain links TRBV5-4 with TRBJ1-3; D is undetermined. V shed 4 bases and J shed 8 bases, with 16 bases lying between them. This CDR3 is 14 amino acids long. CDR1 is SGHNT and CDR2 is YYREEE in the germline V gene (reference sequence). The CDR3 sequence: CASSRASLGDTIYF. CDR3 nucleotides: TGTGCCAGCAGCCGGGCTTCGCTCGGGGACACCATATATTTT.

This chain joins TRBV12-5 and TRBJ2-7; maybe TRBD1 (6 bases). CDR1 LGHNT and CDR2 FRNRAP come from the germline V gene. CDR3 length: 14 residues. V lost 9 bases, J lost 2 bases, and 17 bases lay in between. DNA of the CDR3: TGTGCTAGCGATACCTCGGACAGAGCCTACGAGCAGTACTTC. This gives the protein CASDTSDRAYEQYF.

The chain recombines TRBV6-1 with TRBJ2-5; perhaps D is TRBD1 or TRBD2 (5 bases each). Near its end, the DNA agrees better with TRBJ2-7, so the J call may be wrong. CDR3 length: 15 residues. The germline V gene encodes CDR1 MNHNS and CDR2 SASEGT. The CDR3 is CASSARDPVSYEQYF. CDR3 DNA: TGTGCCAGCAGTGCCCGGGACCCGGTTTCCTACGAGCAGTACTTC.

V and J are TRBV14 and TRBJ1-2; D uncertain. This CDR3 spans 14 amino acids. The germline V and J ends were trimmed by 4 bases and 5 bases, with 14 bases remaining between them. Germline V CDR1 and CDR2: SGHDN, FVKESK. The CDR3 loop reads CASSRSIVGYGYTF. The CDR3 DNA reads TGTGCCAGCAGCCGTTCAATCGTGGGGTATGGCTACACCTTC. The full variable domain, completed using reference TRBV14 and TRBJ1-2, is EAGVTQFPSHSVIEKGQTVTLRCDPISGHDNLYWYRRVMGKEIKFLLHFVKESKQDESGMPNNRFLAERTGGTYSTLKVQPAELEDSGVYFCASSRSIVGYGYTFGSGTRLTVV.

The V gene is TRBV18, the J gene TRBJ1-6; a weak D match, TRBD1 (5 bases). Per the germline V gene, CDR1 is KGHSH and CDR2 is LQKENI. V was cut by 2 bases and J by 6 bases, with 20 bases left in between. The CDR3 spans 18 residues. The CDR3 DNA follows: TGTGCCAGCTCACCATCTCGTTCGTCCGGGGCCGGTAATTCACCCCTCCACTTT. Its translation: CASSPSRSSGAGNSPLHF.

The V and J genes are TRBV2 and TRBJ2-3, with unresolved D. Deletions cut 3 bases from V and 0 bases from J, with 7 bases between. The CDR3 extends over 14 amino acids. Germline loops: CDR1 SNHLY, CDR2 FYNNEI. The CDR3 spells CASSDQRSTDTQYF. CDR3 DNA sequence: TGTGCCAGCAGTGACCAGCGAAGCACAGATACGCAGTATTTT.

CDR3: CASSSSVGQDQPQHF. The CDR3 DNA follows: TGTGCCAGCAGCTCTTCCGTGGGACAGGATCAGCCCCAGCATTTT. The chain uses TRBV7-6 and TRBJ1-5; 8 positions agree with TRBD1. CDR1 is SGHVS, CDR2 FNYEAQ, per germline. This CDR3 region has 15 residues. The ends lost 4 bases at V and 5 bases at J; junction bases unmatched: 7.

The chain has TRBV14 and TRBJ2-1, with 7 bases that match TRBD2. V lost 4 bases, J lost 8 bases, and 5 bases stayed unmatched. Germline lookup yields CDR1 SGHDN and CDR2 FVKESK. The CDR3 spans 13 residues. The CDR3 nucleotides are TGTGCCAGCAGCCCGACTAGCTTCCATGAGCAGTTCTTC. Its translation: CASSPTSFHEQFF.

This clone appeared a few times. This chain joins TRBV19 and TRBJ2-2; D perhaps matches TRBD1 (5 bases). V was trimmed by 7 bases and J by 6 bases, leaving 18 bases between them. Per germline, CDR1 LNHDA and CDR2 SQIVND (reference sequence). The CDR3 sequence is 15 residues long. The CDR3 coding sequence is TGTGCCAGTACCAACATAGACAGTAGACCCGGGGAGCTGTTTTTT. Its translation: CASTNIDSRPGELFF.

V and J are TRBV5-4 and TRBJ2-6; D remains unclear. V lost 3 bases and J lost 4, with 14 bases in between. Per the germline V gene, CDR1 is SGHNT and CDR2 is YYREEE (reference sequence). The CDR3 is 16 residues long. The CDR3 DNA sequence: TGTGCCAGCAGCTCGAACTTGCTCTCGGGGGCCAACGTCCTGACTTTC. Translated, it gives CASSSNLLSGANVLTF.

The chain employs TRBV5-4 and TRBJ2-3; TRBD2 aligns across 7 bases. From germline, CDR1 is SGHNT and CDR2 YYREEE (reference sequence). The CDR3 totals 16 residues. V dropped 0 bases and J dropped 0; count of bases not matched to a gene: 4. The CDR3 coding sequence is TGTGCCAGCAGCTTGGACGCGGGGGTGAGCACAGATACGCAGTATTTT. The encoded protein is CASSLDAGVSTDTQYF.

This chain joins TRBV27 and TRBJ2-7, with 9 bases that match TRBD1. V gave up 6 bases and J gave up 5 bases; unmatched junction bases: 5. The germline V gene has CDR1 MNHEY and CDR2 SMNVEV (reference sequence). There are 13 residues in the CDR3. CDR3 amino acids: CASRDRGVDEQYF. The CDR3 DNA reads as TGTGCCAGCAGGGACAGGGGAGTTGACGAGCAGTACTTC.